This TCR beta chain was captured in a study of blood T cell repertoires in COVID-19. Study context: The United States, Italy and Spain provided the acute and convalescent COVID-19 samples. T cells, B-cell-depleted T cells, or PBMCs supplied cDNA or gDNA.

CDR3 length: 16 amino acids. V lost 5 bases and J 0 bases, leaving 14 bases between the germline ends. Germline V CDR1 and CDR2: PRHDT, FYEKMQ (reference sequence). Per the original data handling: Counts of nucleated cells, estimated from reference gene primer amplification, were obtained. Data came from immunoSEQ multiplex PCR; TCRdb stores just in-frame clones and leaves some out. That table furnishes V, J and clone size, whereas the DNA furnished D and trimming. The sample has just over 150,000 clones, 80% to 90% seen once. This TCR was sampled from a woman between 40 and 50 years old with acute or convalescent COVID-19. Sequenced: peripheral blood. V usage is TRBV13 and J usage is TRBJ2-1, with D perhaps matching TRBD2 (5 bases). The CDR3 region is CASSTRGFSSYNEQFF. CDR3 DNA: TGTGCCAGCAGCACCCGCGGGTTCAGCTCCTACAATGAGCAGTTCTTC.